These 5 T cell receptor beta chains originate from one sample sequenced in a study of tumor-infiltrating lymphocytes in primary liver carcinoma. With roughly 0.5 ug total RNA as template and a constant-region primer, TCR beta cDNA was made. Sequencing libraries for TCR beta derived from three nested multiplex PCR rounds that used slightly modified ARM-PCR. Two initial PCR rounds of ten to eleven cycles each paired TRBV1-TRBV30 forward primers with a C-beta reverse primer. One entry per CDR3 protein results from TCRdb running MiXCR on the multiplex PCR reads. This table has roughly 22,000 distinct CDR3 sequences, 80% appearing once. Extraction of RNA together with DNA used about 18-30 mg of unsorted bulk tissue. The sequencing input was liver tumor tissue from sampling region 2. The subset was: tumor region T2, inferior pole. These receptor sequences come from a woman in her 30s with primary liver carcinoma and hepatitis B virus infection.

As to this clonotype: At one end, the junction sequence differs from germline, possibly due to a read error. The chain couples TRBV11-2 to TRBJ2-5, with D possibly TRBD2 on 6 matching bases. Germline CDR1 reads SGHAT; CDR2 reads FQNNGV. The CDR3 runs to 16 residues. CDR3 in DNA: TGTGCCAGCAGATCCCGGGACTTGGCCCACCAAGAGACCCAGTTCTTT. Its translation is CASRSRDLAHQETQFF.

Comment on this clonotype: One end of the junction varies from germline; a read error may be responsible. The V and J genes are TRBV5-4 and TRBJ2-2, with D perhaps TRBD1 or TRBD2 (5 bases each). The CDR3 sequence is 19 residues long. The germline CDR1 and CDR2 sequences are SGHNT and YYREEE (reference sequence). The CDR3 protein is CAGSLALGPAAEGTGELFF. The CDR3 coding sequence is TGTGCCGGCAGCTTGGCCTTGGGACCCGCAGCAGAAGGCACCGGGGAGCTGTTTTTT.

With regard to this clonotype: One end of the junction is discordant with germline, which a read error may explain. The gene calls are TRBV9 and TRBJ2-1; TRBD1 agrees at 7 bases. Germline loops: CDR1 SGDLS, CDR2 YYNGEE. CDR3 length: 15 amino acids. The CDR3: CAGSVGGSHYNEQFF. CDR3 nucleotide sequence: TGTGCCGGCAGCGTAGGGGGCTCCCACTACAATGAGCAGTTCTTC.

The genes are TRBV11-3 and TRBJ2-1; TRBD2 agrees at 11 bases. The J call is doubtful: the DNA matches TRBJ2-7 better. The CDR3 covers 15 residues. Germline V lookup: CDR1 SGHNT, CDR2 YENEEA. CDR3 in DNA: TGTGCCAGCAGTCGACTAGCGGGGAGGAGGTATGAGCAGTACTTC. Protein product: CASSRLAGRRYEQYF.

As to this clonotype: Since a much larger clone is just one base distant, this may be a read error. V is TRBV19 and J is TRBJ2-3; 7 nucleotides agree with TRBD1. Germline V lookup: CDR1 LNHDA, CDR2 SQIVND (reference sequence). There are 14 residues in the CDR3. DNA for the CDR3: TGTACCAGTAGTACCGGACAGGGCACAGATACGCAGTATTTT. The encoded protein is CTSSTGQGTDTQYF.